This T cell receptor beta chain was found in a study of T cells after yellow fever vaccination. The length of the CDR3 is 12 residues. The V end was cut by 3 bases, the J end by 10 bases, with 12 bases between. Germline-derived CDR1 and CDR2 are MNHEY and SVGEGT. TCRdb processed the 5' RACE reads anew with MiXCR; each CDR3 protein has one entry. The data contain around 330,000 distinct CDR3 sequences, roughly 3.5% of them singletons. The sample holds many counts of this clonotype. V is TRBV6-2 or TRBV6-3 and J is TRBJ1-1; no clear D. The specimen comprised PBMCs, sampled on the day of the yellow fever booster vaccination. This TCR derives from a man in his late teens or twenties who received the YFV17D yellow fever vaccine. The CDR3 nucleotides read TGTGCCAGCAGTTATCGTGACCGAGCAGCTTTCTTT. It translates to CASSYRDRAAFF.